This TCR beta chain emerged from a study of T cell responses to AZD1222 COVID-19 vaccine. Overall study findings and caveats: Dominant at 160-218 and 743-854, vaccine-associated CD4 TCRs also spanned spike.

Measured with immunoSEQ multiplex PCR; TCRdb has only the in-frame clones, and not every one. This table has more than 150,000 clones, under 95% appearing once. Concerning this clone itself: Its target is not known.

The CDR3 extends over 16 amino acids. The V gene's germline CDR1 is SGHTA and CDR2 FQGNSA. The V segment lost 4 bases and the J segment 4 bases; nucleotides outside the gene matches: 11. The material sequenced was peripheral blood, taken on day 0 of AZD1222 vaccination. The V gene is TRBV7-2, the J gene TRBJ2-3, with 7 bases matching TRBD1. The origin of this receptor is an adult in good health. The CDR3 DNA is TGTGCCAGCAGCTACCGACAGGGTTTGGAAGCAGATACGCAGTATTTT. Amino acid sequence: CASSYRQGLEADTQYF.